This T cell receptor (beta chain) was obtained from a study of CD8+CD57+ T cells in acquired aplastic anemia. Study as a whole: The average for DNA from sorted CD4+ and CD8+ cells was about 2.9 ug.

Comment on this clonotype: Its antigen remains unidentified.

Genomic DNA templated the TCR beta VDJ and CDR3 profiling. TCRdb ran MiXCR on the reads and lists one entry per CDR3 protein. This table holds about 98,000 distinct CDR3 sequences, about 67% found once. Study results and caveats: Patients and controls had in common approximately 30 CD8+ CDR3 sequences.

Flow cytometry had shown expanded CD8+CD57+ cells in the patients chosen for sequencing. Everyone among the patients had severe acquired aplastic anemia. None of the patients had been given any therapy when their blood was sampled. Sequenced: sorted CD4+, CD8+, or CD8+CD57+ T cells (not recorded which) from PBMCs. This TCR came from a human donor with aplastic anemia.

The chain's CDR3 is CASSASDTDTQYF. CDR3 nucleotide sequence: TGTGCCAGTAGTGCTAGCGACACAGATACGCAGTATTTT. The chain employs TRBV19 and TRBJ2-3, with D possibly matching TRBD2 (6 bases). Trimming stripped 5 bases from V and 2 bases from J, with 8 bases between. This CDR3 region has 13 residues. Germline V lookup: CDR1 LNHDA, CDR2 SQIVND (reference sequence).